Listed below are T cell receptor beta chains from one sample, sequenced in a study of shared clonotypes between healthy human individuals. Clones were read by immunoSEQ multiplex PCR, and TCRdb kept only the in-frame ones, dropping some. The data contain fewer than 1.4 million clones, 75% to 80% of them singletons. Material for sequencing was memory CD4+ T cells from PBMCs. These receptors came from a young man in good health. Some clones in this sample may be carry-over from other donors' samples. The CDR3 runs from the conserved cysteine through the conserved F or W. Each record gives: D gene, J gene, V gene, clone size, CDR3 protein, CDR3 DNA. A D gene is named only where the DNA matches it firmly. Rows may omit the clone size; those that give it use once, few, many or a size class.

NA,TRBJ1-2,TRBV9,NA,CASSVGQNLYGYTF,TGTGCCAGCAGCGTAGGTCAGAACCTCTATGGCTACACCTTC
NA,TRBJ2-3,TRBV7-2,many,CASSWSGTGSDTQYF,TGTGCCAGCAGCTGGTCGGGTACGGGATCAGATACGCAGTATTTT
TRBD2,TRBJ2-1,TRBV7-2,NA,CASSFTSGTYNEQFF,TGTGCCAGCAGCTTCACTAGCGGTACCTACAATGAGCAGTTCTTC
TRBD1,TRBJ2-1,TRBV18,NA,CASSPPVGQGNYNEQFF,TGTGCCAGCTCACCACCGGTGGGACAGGGGAACTACAATGAGCAGTTCTTC
NA,TRBJ1-5,TRBV2,NA,CASSEWTRGYQPQHF,TGTGCCAGCAGTGAGTGGACAAGGGGGTATCAGCCCCAGCATTTT
NA,TRBJ1-2,TRBV30,NA,CAWSGTGLIDYGYTF,TGTGCCTGGAGCGGAACAGGGTTAATTGACTATGGCTACACCTTC
TRBD1,TRBJ1-1,TRBV29-1,NA,CSVVLWTGGFEAFF,TGCAGCGTTGTTCTCTGGACAGGGGGCTTCGAAGCTTTCTTT
NA,TRBJ1-1,TRBV19,NA,CASIKKGSPGNTEAFF,TGTGCCAGTATAAAGAAGGGCTCGCCCGGGAACACTGAAGCTTTCTTT
NA,TRBJ2-5,TRBV5-1,few,CASSLDGGQTQYF,TGCGCCAGCAGCTTGGACGGGGGACAGACCCAGTACTTC
NA,TRBJ1-3,TRBV30,NA,CAWSRQQFSSGNTIYF,TGTGCCTGGAGCCGACAGCAATTCAGCTCTGGAAACACCATATATTTT